The source of this T cell receptor (beta chain) is a study of beta chain features in type 1 diabetes. Of the isolated RNA, all was reverse transcribed, and so the sequenced material was expressed TCRB transcripts. The repertoire was sequenced with immunoSEQ multiplex PCR; TCRdb's copy has only in-frame clones and lacks some. Here the sample spans roughly 100,000 clones, approximately 30% being singletons. Whole-study results and caveats: A pattern of fewer insertions and more deletions at VDJ junctions was seen in type 1 diabetes patients. For Type 1 diabetes patients, all four CD4+ subsets carried TCRB CDR3s that were moderately but significantly shorter.

As to this clone: The antigen is unknown.

Germline CDR1 and CDR2: SGHDN and FVKESK. This CDR3 is 16 amino acids long. V lost 4 bases to trimming and J lost 0 bases, with 13 bases between them. This receptor was obtained from a woman between 18 and 29 years old with type 1 diabetes. The J gene is TRBJ2-1, the V gene TRBV14, with D possibly TRBD2 on 5 matching bases. The sequenced sample was central memory CD4+ T cells from blood. Here the CDR3 DNA reads TGTGCCAGCAGCCTCTTGCTAGGGAGCTCCTACAATGAGCAGTTCTTC. Translated: CASSLLLGSSYNEQFF. The full variable domain, its missing parts supplied by reference TRBV14 and TRBJ2-1, is EAGVTQFPSHSVIEKGQTVTLRCDPISGHDNLYWYRRVMGKEIKFLLHFVKESKQDESGMPNNRFLAERTGGTYSTLKVQPAELEDSGVYFCASSLLLGSSYNEQFFGPGTRLTVL.